These 18 T cell receptor beta chains were sequenced from one sample in a study of cytomegalovirus exposure and HLA in healthy donors. The PCR employed 60 Vbeta primers together with 13 Jbeta primers. Clones were read by immunoSEQ multiplex PCR, and TCRdb kept only the in-frame ones, dropping some. This table has 160,000 or so clones, roughly four fifths appearing once. Source material: PBMCs. The origin of the receptors is a man aged 45-65 years in good health and CMV-seropositive.

This clone was detected once. The chain is built from TRBV5-1 and TRBJ1-6, with D perhaps TRBD1 (6 bases). The germline V gene encodes CDR1 SGHRS and CDR2 YFSETQ. The ends were cut back, 1 base at V and 1 base at J, with 15 bases in the middle. The CDR3 runs 18 residues. In nucleotides, the CDR3 is TGCGCCAGCAGCTTGACTATACAGGGAGATTCCTATAATTCACCCCTCCACTTT. This codes for CASSLTIQGDSYNSPLHF.

The chain has TRBV18 and TRBJ1-5; TRBD1 matches at 7 bases. Losses at the gene ends were 4 bases for V and 7 bases for J; bases not matched to a gene: 4. CDR1 and CDR2 (germline): KGHSH, LQKENI. The CDR3 covers 13 residues. CDR3 in amino acids: CASSQGAGQPQHF. CDR3 nucleotide sequence: TGTGCCAGCTCACAGGGGGCTGGGCAGCCCCAGCATTTT. The full variable domain, its missing parts supplied by reference TRBV18 and TRBJ1-5, is NAGVMQNPRHLVRRRGQEARLRCSPMKGHSHVYWYRQLPEEGLKFMVYLQKENIIDESGMPKERFSAEFPKEGPSILRIQQVVRGDSAAYFCASSQGAGQPQHFGDGTRLSIL.

Details on this clone: The junction differs from germline at one of its ends, possibly a read error. The chain is built from TRBV7-7 and TRBJ2-2; D is unresolved. The CDR3 is 12 amino acids. Germline V gene data show CDR1 as SSHAT and CDR2 as FNYEAQ (reference sequence). The DNA for the CDR3 is TGTGCTAGCAGCTCTGAGTGGGGGGAGCTGTTTTTT. Translation: CASSSEWGELFF. The full variable domain, in which reference TRBV7-7 and TRBJ2-2 provide the parts outside the CDR3, is GAGVSQSPRYKVTKRGQDVTLRCDPISSHATLYWYQQALGQGPEFLTYFNYEAQPDKSGLPSDRFSAERPEGSISTLTIQRTEQRDSAMYRCASSSEWGELFFGEGSRLTVL.

This chain links TRBV10-3 with TRBJ1-4; D is possibly TRBD1 (5 bases). Germline values: CDR1 ENHRY, CDR2 SYGVKD. The CDR3 has 13 amino acids. V dropped 6 bases and J dropped 6 bases, with 11 bases sitting between them. The CDR3 here is CAIRQVLDEKLFF. CDR3 bases: TGTGCCATCAGACAGGTCCTAGATGAAAAACTGTTTTTT.

The gene calls are TRBV7-9 and TRBJ2-7; tentatively, D is TRBD2 (6 bases). The germline CDR1 and CDR2 sequences are SEHNR and FQNEAQ (reference sequence). The V and J ends lost 3 bases and 5 bases respectively, with 14 bases between them. CDR3 length: 14 residues. The CDR3, as DNA: TGTGCCAGCAGCTTGACCCGGGACTTCCACGAGCAGTACTTC. Amino acids: CASSLTRDFHEQYF.

CDR3 coding DNA: TGCGCCAGCAGCACGGGACTAGCGGGAGTATGGGGGACAGATACGCAGTATTTT. Translating it yields CASSTGLAGVWGTDTQYF. V usage is TRBV5-1 and J usage is TRBJ2-3; 14 bases line up with TRBD2. The CDR3 runs to 18 residues. CDR1 and CDR2 from the germline V gene are SGHRS and YFSETQ. V dropped 4 bases and J dropped 3; count of bases not matched to a gene: 10. Full variable domain (missing parts from reference TRBV5-1 and TRBJ2-3): KAGVTQTPRYLIKTRGQQVTLSCSPISGHRSVSWYQQTPGQGLQFLFEYFSETQRNKGNFPGRFSGRQFSNSRSEMNVSTLELGDSALYLCASSTGLAGVWGTDTQYFGPGTRLTVL.

This clone was counted many times. The chain links TRBV25-1 to TRBJ2-3; no clear D. CDR3 size: 16 residues. V was clipped by 3 bases and J by 0 bases, with 13 bases between them. Per germline, CDR1 MGHDK and CDR2 SYGVNS. DNA for the CDR3: TGTGCCAGCAGTGATGGTGGTAGTCCTAGCACAGATACGCAGTATTTT. Protein product: CASSDGGSPSTDTQYF. The complete variable domain, with remaining parts taken from reference TRBV25-1 and TRBJ2-3, reads EADIYQTPRYLVIGTGKKITLECSQTMGHDKMYWYQQDPGMELHLIHYSYGVNSTEKGDLSSESTVSRIRTEHFPLTLESARPSHTSQYLCASSDGGSPSTDTQYFGPGTRLTVL.

The chain links TRBV7-2 to TRBJ2-7; 7 bases agree with TRBD2. V was pared by 5 bases and J by 8 bases, with 12 bases of the junction left unmatched. CDR1 is SGHTA, CDR2 FQGNSA, per germline. This CDR3 has 14 amino acids. CDR3 amino acids: CASSHPRDYIKQYF. The CDR3 DNA is TGTGCCAGCAGCCACCCCCGGGACTACATTAAGCAGTACTTC.

The rearrangement links TRBV5-4 to TRBJ1-6; 7 bases align to TRBD1. The V and J ends lost 1 base and 10 bases, in that order; junction bases with no gene match: 8. Germline loops: CDR1 SGHNT, CDR2 YYREEE (reference sequence). This CDR3 contains 15 residues. The CDR3 DNA reads as TGTGCCAGCAGCTTGTCGTCGCAGGGGGAATCACCCCTCCACTTT. Its protein product is CASSLSSQGESPLHF. Complete variable domain (other parts from reference TRBV5-4 and TRBJ1-6): ETGVTQSPTHLIKTRGQQVTLRCSSQSGHNTVSWYQQALGQGPQFIFQYYREEENGRGNFPPRFSGLQFPNYSSELNVNALELDDSALYLCASSLSSQGESPLHFGNGTRLTVT.

The genes are TRBV7-2 and TRBJ2-1, with 8 bases fitting TRBD2. Germline V gene sequence: CDR1 SGHTA, CDR2 FQGNSA. Trimming cost V 7 bases and J 1 base; bases outside gene matches: 3. The CDR3 spans 14 residues. The CDR3 DNA reads TGTGCCAGCATCCGCGGGGGGTCCTACAATGAGCAGTTCTTC. It encodes CASIRGGSYNEQFF.

The rearrangement uses TRBV28 and TRBJ2-7; 12 bases match TRBD2. Trimming at V came to 6 bases and at J to 0 bases, leaving 3 bases not matched to a gene. Germline assignment: CDR1 MDHEN and CDR2 SYDVKM. The CDR3 runs 15 residues. CDR3 sequence: CASRASGRASYEQYF. CDR3 nucleotides: TGTGCCAGCAGGGCTAGCGGGAGGGCCTCCTACGAGCAGTACTTC.

CDR3 in amino acids: CASSSPGSGRGEQYF. The CDR3 region has the DNA TGTGCCAGCAGTTCTCCGGGATCGGGTCGGGGCGAGCAGTACTTC. The chain links TRBV28 to TRBJ2-7; D is perhaps TRBD2 (5 bases). Germline lookup yields CDR1 MDHEN and CDR2 SYDVKM. This CDR3 has 15 amino acids. V gave up 4 bases and J gave up 6 bases, with 19 bases separating them.

V gene TRBV2 combines with J gene TRBJ2-3, with D possibly matching TRBD2 (7 bases). V lost 4 bases to trimming and J lost 1 base, with 9 bases between them. Germline CDR1 is SNHLY and CDR2 is FYNNEI. CDR3 length equals 14 residues. In nucleotides, the CDR3 is TGTGCCAGCAGTGTGCGGGGGCGCACAGATACGCAGTATTTT. Its translation is CASSVRGRTDTQYF.

The V call is TRBV2, the J call TRBJ1-5, with 9 bases lining up with TRBD1. Germline V gene sequence: CDR1 SNHLY, CDR2 FYNNEI. This CDR3 has 14 amino acids. Unmatched junction bases numbered 4, after V lost 7 bases and J lost 3 bases. The CDR3 spells CASTGDRDNQPQHF. CDR3 in DNA: TGTGCCAGCACCGGGGACAGGGACAATCAGCCCCAGCATTTT.

The genes are TRBV4-2 and TRBJ1-6, with D unclear. CDR1 and CDR2 (germline): LGHNA, YNFKEQ. Trimming left V 1 base short and J 6 bases short, with 13 bases between. This CDR3 is built from 16 residues. Written as DNA, the CDR3 is TGTGCCAGCAGCCAAGGATTCCGGGAAACTAATTCACCCCTCCACTTT. It encodes CASSQGFRETNSPLHF.

V usage is TRBV9 and J usage is TRBJ2-3, with a possible D match to TRBD2 (7 bases). V gave up 3 bases and J gave up 6 bases, with 17 bases separating them. In germline, CDR1 is SGDLS, CDR2 YYNGEE. CDR3 length: 15 amino acids. CDR3 nucleotides: TGTGCCAGCAGCGAGGCCCTCGGGGGGCTTGATACGCAGTATTTT. The encoded protein is CASSEALGGLDTQYF.

There are a few counts of this clone. This chain joins TRBV4-1 and TRBJ2-7; TRBD2 aligns across 11 bases. V lost 4 bases, J lost 0 bases, and 5 bases stayed unmatched. The length of the CDR3 is 16 residues. Germline CDR1 and CDR2: MGHRA and YSYEKL. CDR3 protein: CASSRSGTSGSYEQYF. In DNA form, the CDR3 reads TGCGCCAGCAGCCGGTCCGGGACTAGCGGCTCCTACGAGCAGTACTTC.

The chain is built from TRBV20-1 and TRBJ1-2; D ambiguous. V was pared by 4 bases and J by 7 bases, with 10 bases between. CDR3 size: 11 residues. The germline CDR1 and CDR2 sequences are DFQATT and SNEGSKA (reference sequence). The CDR3 sequence is CSANREGGYTF. CDR3 nucleotide sequence: TGCAGTGCTAATAGAGAGGGTGGCTACACCTTC.